These T cell receptor beta chains were read from a single sample in a study of blood T cell repertoires in COVID-19. Libraries were prepared by immunoSEQ multiplex PCR; TCRdb keeps only in-frame clonotypes and omits some of them. The sample has about 230,000 clones, around four fifths seen once; the top ten hold 2% to 3%. Sequencing was performed on peripheral blood. These receptor sequences come from a woman in her seventies with active or convalescent COVID-19. The CDR3 runs from the conserved cysteine through the conserved F or W. A D gene is named only where the DNA matches it firmly.

j_call v_call d_call cdr3_aa
TRBJ1-3 TRBV7-9 TRBD1 CASSPGQRGNTIYF
TRBJ2-1 TRBV27 . CASSLWGTGGRYNEQFF
TRBJ2-6 TRBV28 . CASSFHSLSSGANVLTF
TRBJ1-1 TRBV30 TRBD1 CAWTQTGGTEAFF
TRBJ2-1 TRBV5-4 TRBD2 CASSEGLAGYYEQFF
TRBJ2-2 TRBV3-1/TRBV3-2 TRBD1 CASSQPSRTGGSGELFF
TRBJ2-7 TRBV28 . CASSENYEQYF
TRBJ2-2 TRBV5-1 . CASSLEGRGSGELFF
TRBJ1-2 TRBV12-3/TRBV12-4 . CASSQNRDYGYTF
TRBJ1-5 TRBV4-2 . CASSQDLRGDQPQHF
TRBJ2-7 TRBV20-1 . CSASTQTGQYF
TRBJ1-5 TRBV5-1 . CASSFGGENNQPQHF
TRBJ2-1 TRBV24-1 . CATSDLQGDNEQFF
TRBJ2-1 TRBV5-1 TRBD2 CASSALAGADNEQFF
TRBJ1-1 TRBV5-1 TRBD1 CASRPHDRADTEAFF
TRBJ1-2 TRBV5-1 TRBD1 CASSLGGQDYGYTF
TRBJ2-2 TRBV19 TRBD2 CASSTTSGATGELFF
TRBJ1-5 TRBV5-1 TRBD1 CASSDRDRGRPQHF
TRBJ2-3 TRBV28 TRBD2 CASSLASGADTQYF
TRBJ2-1 TRBV7-7 TRBD2 CASSPGGYNEQFF
TRBJ1-2 TRBV4-1 . CASSPVGLGYTF
TRBJ1-4 TRBV4-3 . CASSQGAQVGSEKLFF
TRBJ1-2 TRBV12-3/TRBV12-4 . CASSSDSPYGYTF
TRBJ2-3 TRBV3-1/TRBV3-2 . CASSPEGGRAPDTQYF
TRBJ1-3 TRBV5-8 . CASSVRGGSGNTIYF
TRBJ1-6 TRBV4-1 . CASSRQTGPEALHF
TRBJ1-4 TRBV5-4 TRBD1 CASSSGGSANEKLFF
TRBJ2-1 TRBV7-6 . CASSLASVGGEQFF
TRBJ2-1 TRBV15 . CATSRALGQGYNEQFF
TRBJ1-3 TRBV10-3 . CAISESTGVWNTIYF
TRBJ2-7 TRBV7-9 TRBD1 CASSLVGTGSYEQYF
TRBJ2-3 TRBV3-1/TRBV3-2 TRBD2 CASGGGTRITDTQYF
TRBJ1-2 TRBV3-1/TRBV3-2 . CASSSTGLEEDGYTF
TRBJ2-1 TRBV7-9 TRBD2 CASSFPSGSYNEQFF
TRBJ2-1 TRBV7-2 . CASSLDHSSYNEQFF
TRBJ2-3 TRBV7-7 . CASSLGTATDTDTQYF
TRBJ2-7 TRBV5-6 . CASSLGGEQYF
TRBJ2-3 TRBV4-1 . CASSHIGGRTDTQYF
TRBJ2-2 TRBV18 . CASSPGPSRGGELFF
TRBJ2-7 TRBV11-2 TRBD2 CASSHGGGLGYEQYF
TRBJ1-4 TRBV5-5 . CASSLGDLEGEKLFF
TRBJ1-1 TRBV7-3 . CASSFRRGTEAFF
TRBJ2-5 TRBV5-1 . CASSLSIQETQYF
TRBJ1-5 TRBV12-3/TRBV12-4 . CASSFRGNQPQHF
TRBJ1-3 TRBV2 TRBD1 CASRASTGVSGNTIYF
TRBJ1-5 TRBV7-9 . CASSSVTQPQHF
TRBJ2-5 TRBV11-1 . CASSLGREETQYF
TRBJ2-7 TRBV18 . CASSPATPFYEQYF
TRBJ1-2 TRBV7-3 . CASSLTGGRENYGYTF
TRBJ1-4 TRBV30 . CAWSVGGNEKLFF
TRBJ1-2 TRBV5-8 TRBD1 CASSLLPGQGGFSNYGYTF
TRBJ1-3 TRBV14 . CASSRDFSSGNTIYF
TRBJ2-1 TRBV5-1 . CASTTLVADYNEQFF
TRBJ2-1 TRBV18 TRBD1 CASSPSFTGVNEQFF